Included here is one TCR beta chain sequence, with context. A quantity of roughly 0.5 to 1 ug RNA underwent reverse transcription using random hexamers. TCRdb processed the immunoSEQ multiplex PCR reads anew with MiXCR; each CDR3 protein has one entry. The data contain 400,000 to 550,000 distinct CDR3 sequences, about 85% of them seen just once; the ten biggest clones take up approximately 0.12%. This sample was included in a study of CD8 T cells in Susac syndrome. CDR1 is SGHAT, CDR2 FQNNGV, per germline. Germline trimming cut 6 bases from V and 7 bases from J; bases unmatched to any gene: 10. The CDR3 runs 15 residues.

Sequenced material: CD8+ T cells from PBMCs. This TCR was recovered from a human donor with multiple sclerosis. The V call is TRBV11-2, the J call TRBJ1-4; 8 bases agree with TRBD1. In nucleotides, the CDR3 is TGTGCCAGCAGTCAATCAGGGGGCATCTTTGAAAAACTGTTTTTT. Protein sequence: CASSQSGGIFEKLFF. Full variable domain (missing parts from reference TRBV11-2 and TRBJ1-4): EAGVAQSPRYKIIEKRQSVAFWCNPISGHATLYWYQQILGQGPKLLIQFQNNGVVDDSQLPKDRFSAERLKGVDSTLKIQPAKLEDSAVYLCASSQSGGIFEKLFFGSGTQLSVL.